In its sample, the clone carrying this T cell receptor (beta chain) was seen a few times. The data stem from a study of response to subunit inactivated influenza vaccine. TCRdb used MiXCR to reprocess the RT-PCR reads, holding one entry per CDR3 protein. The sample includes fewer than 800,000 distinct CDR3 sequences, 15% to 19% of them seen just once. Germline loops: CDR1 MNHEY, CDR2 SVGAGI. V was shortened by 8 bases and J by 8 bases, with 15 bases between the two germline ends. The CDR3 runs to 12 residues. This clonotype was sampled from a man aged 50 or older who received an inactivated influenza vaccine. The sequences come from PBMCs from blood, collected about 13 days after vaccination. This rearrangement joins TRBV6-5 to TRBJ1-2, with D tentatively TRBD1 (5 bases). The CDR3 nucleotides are TGTGCCAGCCATACTAGGGGCGGGGGCTACACCTTC. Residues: CASHTRGGGYTF.